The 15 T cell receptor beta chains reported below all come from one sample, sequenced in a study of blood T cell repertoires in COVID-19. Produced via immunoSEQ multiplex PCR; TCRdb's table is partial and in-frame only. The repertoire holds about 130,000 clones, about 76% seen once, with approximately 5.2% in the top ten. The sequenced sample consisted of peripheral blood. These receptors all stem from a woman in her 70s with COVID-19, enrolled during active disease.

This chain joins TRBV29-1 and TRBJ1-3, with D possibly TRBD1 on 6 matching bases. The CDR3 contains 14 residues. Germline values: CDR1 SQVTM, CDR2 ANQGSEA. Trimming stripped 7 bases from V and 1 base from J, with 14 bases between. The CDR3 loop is CSASGALSGNTIYF. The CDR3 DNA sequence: TGCAGCGCATCAGGGGCACTATCTGGAAACACCATATATTTT.

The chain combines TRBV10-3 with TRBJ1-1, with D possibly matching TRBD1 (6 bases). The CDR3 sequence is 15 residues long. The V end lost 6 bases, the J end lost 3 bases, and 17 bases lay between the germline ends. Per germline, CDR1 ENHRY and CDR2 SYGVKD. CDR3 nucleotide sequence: TGTGCCATCAGGGACCCCGGGGGGCCGGACACTGAAGCTTTCTTT. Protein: CAIRDPGGPDTEAFF.

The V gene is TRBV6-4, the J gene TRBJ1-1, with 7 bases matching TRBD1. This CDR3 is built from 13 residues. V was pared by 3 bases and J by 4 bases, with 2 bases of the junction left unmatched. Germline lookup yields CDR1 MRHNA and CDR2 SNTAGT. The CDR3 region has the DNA TGTGCCAGCAGTGAGTCAGGGGGCACTGAAGCTTTCTTT. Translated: CASSESGGTEAFF.

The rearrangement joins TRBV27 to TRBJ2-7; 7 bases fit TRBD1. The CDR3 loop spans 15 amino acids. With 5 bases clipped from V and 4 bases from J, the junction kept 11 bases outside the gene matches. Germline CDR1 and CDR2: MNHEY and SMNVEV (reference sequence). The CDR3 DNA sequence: TGTGCCAGCAGTCCCATCAGTAGACAGGGTTACGAGCAGTACTTC. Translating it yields CASSPISRQGYEQYF.

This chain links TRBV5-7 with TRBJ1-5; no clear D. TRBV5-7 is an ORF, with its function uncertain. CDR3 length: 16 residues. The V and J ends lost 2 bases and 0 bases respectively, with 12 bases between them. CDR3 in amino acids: CASSLSSLCSNQPQHF. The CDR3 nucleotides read TGTGCCAGCAGCTTATCGAGCTTGTGTAGCAATCAGCCCCAGCATTTT.

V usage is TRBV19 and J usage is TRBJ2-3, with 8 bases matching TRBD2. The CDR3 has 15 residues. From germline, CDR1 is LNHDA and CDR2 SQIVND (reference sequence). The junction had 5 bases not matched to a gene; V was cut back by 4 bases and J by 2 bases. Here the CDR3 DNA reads TGTGCCAGTAGTAAGCGGGGGCTACCCACAGATACGCAGTATTTT. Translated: CASSKRGLPTDTQYF.

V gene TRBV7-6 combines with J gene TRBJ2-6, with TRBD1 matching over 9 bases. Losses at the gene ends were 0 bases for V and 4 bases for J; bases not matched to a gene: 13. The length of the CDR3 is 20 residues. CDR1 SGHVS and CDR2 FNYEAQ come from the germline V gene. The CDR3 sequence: CASSLARGTGGAEGANVLTF. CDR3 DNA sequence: TGTGCCAGCAGCTTAGCGAGGGGCACAGGGGGCGCAGAAGGGGCCAACGTCCTGACTTTC.

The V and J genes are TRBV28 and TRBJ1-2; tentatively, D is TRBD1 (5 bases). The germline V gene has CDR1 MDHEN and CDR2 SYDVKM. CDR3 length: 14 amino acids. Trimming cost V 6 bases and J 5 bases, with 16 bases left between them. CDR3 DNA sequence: TGTGCCAGCAGAATGACGACAGAAGTATATGGCTACACCTTC. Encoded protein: CASRMTTEVYGYTF.

CDR3 loop: CASSPTGTGRKTEAFF. The CDR3 DNA is TGTGCCAGCTCACCGACCGGGACAGGGCGAAAAACTGAAGCTTTCTTT. V and J are TRBV18 and TRBJ1-1, with 9 bases identical to TRBD1. V gave up 3 bases and J gave up 5 bases; unmatched junction bases: 10. CDR3 length: 16 residues. Germline values: CDR1 KGHSH, CDR2 LQKENI.

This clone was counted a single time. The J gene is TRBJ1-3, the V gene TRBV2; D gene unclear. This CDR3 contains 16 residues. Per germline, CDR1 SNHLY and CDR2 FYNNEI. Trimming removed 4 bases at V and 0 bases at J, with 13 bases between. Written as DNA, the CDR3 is TGTGCCAGCAGTGTTATTATGGCCCGCTCTGGAAACACCATATATTTT. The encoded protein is CASSVIMARSGNTIYF.

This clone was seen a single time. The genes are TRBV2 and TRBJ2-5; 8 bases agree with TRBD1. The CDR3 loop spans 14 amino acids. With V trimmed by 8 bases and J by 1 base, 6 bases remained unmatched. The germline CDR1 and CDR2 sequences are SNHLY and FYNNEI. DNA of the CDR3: TGTGCCAGCGGTTGGACAGGGACCCAAGAGACCCAGTACTTC. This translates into CASGWTGTQETQYF.

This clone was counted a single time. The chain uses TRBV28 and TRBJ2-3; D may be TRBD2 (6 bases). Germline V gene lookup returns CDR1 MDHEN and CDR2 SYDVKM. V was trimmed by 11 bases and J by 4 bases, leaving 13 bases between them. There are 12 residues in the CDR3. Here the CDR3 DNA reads TGTGCCGGATCAGGAGGGGCAGATACGCAGTATTTT. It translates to CAGSGGADTQYF.

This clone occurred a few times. In DNA form, the CDR3 reads TGTGCCAGCAGCTCCCGGACAGGGAACACTGAAGCTTTCTTT. Its protein product is CASSSRTGNTEAFF. The chain links TRBV7-9 to TRBJ1-1, with TRBD1 matching over 7 bases. The CDR3 has 14 residues. Trimming took 4 bases from V and 1 from J; bases not matched to a gene: 3. Germline CDR1 is SEHNR and CDR2 is FQNEAQ (reference sequence).

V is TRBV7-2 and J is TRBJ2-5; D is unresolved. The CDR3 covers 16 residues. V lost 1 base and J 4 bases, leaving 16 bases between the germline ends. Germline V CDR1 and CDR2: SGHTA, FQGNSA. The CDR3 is CASSLVGSSGGETQYF. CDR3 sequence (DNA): TGTGCCAGCAGCTTAGTAGGCAGCTCAGGTGGAGAGACCCAGTACTTC.

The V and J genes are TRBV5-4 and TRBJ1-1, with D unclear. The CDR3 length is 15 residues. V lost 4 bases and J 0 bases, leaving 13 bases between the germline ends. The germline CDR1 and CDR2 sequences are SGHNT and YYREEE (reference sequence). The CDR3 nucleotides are TGTGCCAGCAGCCTTGGGAGTGGTGTGAACACTGAAGCTTTCTTT. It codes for CASSLGSGVNTEAFF.